Below are 28 T cell receptor beta chains sequenced from a single sample in a study of T cell responses to AZD1222 COVID-19 vaccine. Method: immunoSEQ multiplex PCR; TCRdb's copy keeps in-frame clones and lacks some. The sample holds about 130,000 clones; 85% to 95% are singletons and the top ten take roughly 6.6%. This material consisted of peripheral blood, taken on day 0 of AZD1222 vaccination. The receptor source for this set is an adult in good health.

The chain is built from TRBV6-5 and TRBJ1-1; 9 bases fit TRBD1. V dropped 0 bases and J dropped 3; count of bases not matched to a gene: 2. CDR3 length equals 15 residues. In germline, CDR1 is MNHEY, CDR2 SVGAGI. In DNA, the CDR3 is TGTGCCAGCAGTTACTCGGGACAGGGTGACACTGAAGCTTTCTTT. This sequence encodes CASSYSGQGDTEAFF.

The chain joins TRBV2 to TRBJ1-6; the D gene is possibly TRBD1 (5 bases). V gave up 4 bases and J gave up 6 bases, with 10 bases separating them. The CDR3 has 14 residues. CDR1 is SNHLY, CDR2 FYNNEI, per germline. In DNA, the CDR3 is TGTGCCAGCAGTGTTGCCAGGGTTAATTCACCCCTCCACTTT. This gives the protein CASSVARVNSPLHF.

The table lists this clone with a count of one. V is TRBV18 and J is TRBJ2-5, with 7 bases aligning to TRBD1. Germline V lookup: CDR1 KGHSH, CDR2 LQKENI. CDR3 length equals 15 residues. The junction had 4 bases not matched to a gene; V was cut back by 2 bases and J by 1 base. The CDR3 bases are TGTGCCAGCTCACCATTAGGGACAGCCCAAGAGACCCAGTACTTC. Protein sequence: CASSPLGTAQETQYF.

As for this clone: One end of the junction fails to match germline, which may point to a read error. The chain links TRBV5-5 to TRBJ2-7; 12 nucleotides align to TRBD2. The CDR3 is 13 residues long. In germline, CDR1 is SGHKS, CDR2 YYEKEE (reference sequence). The CDR3 sequence is CASSWSSGRAGLF. Written as DNA, the CDR3 is TGTGCCAGCAGCTGGTCTAGCGGGAGGGCCGGATTGTTC.

The chain uses TRBV19 and TRBJ2-7, with 7 nucleotides matching TRBD1. The CDR3 extends over 14 amino acids. V shed 5 bases, J shed 2 bases, and the junction held 6 bases outside the gene matches. Germline lookup yields CDR1 LNHDA and CDR2 SQIVND (reference sequence). The DNA of the CDR3 is TGTGCCAGTAGTTTTACAGGGGTGGCCTACGAGCAGTACTTC. Translating gives CASSFTGVAYEQYF.

This clone was counted a single time. This sequence joins TRBV15 and TRBJ1-2, with a weak D call TRBD1 (6 bases). Germline V gene data show CDR1 as LNHNV and CDR2 as YYDKDF (reference sequence). Trimming removed 0 bases at V and 3 bases at J, with 8 bases between. The CDR3 length is 14 residues. The CDR3 bases are TGTGCCACCAGCAGAGATAGGGGGGACTATGGCTACACCTTC. Translation gives CATSRDRGDYGYTF.

The chain couples TRBV18 to TRBJ2-7, with 9 positions matching TRBD1. The CDR3 runs 15 residues. The trim removed 4 bases at V and 4 bases at J, leaving 8 bases unmatched. Germline values: CDR1 KGHSH, CDR2 LQKENI. CDR3 nucleotides: TGTGCCAGCTCACAGGCTACAGGGGGCCGTTACGAGCAGTACTTC. It codes for CASSQATGGRYEQYF.

This rearrangement joins TRBV6-5 to TRBJ1-2; D not resolved. CDR1 and CDR2 (germline): MNHEY, SVGAGI. This CDR3 has 14 amino acids. Trimming cost V 9 bases and J 5 bases, with 19 bases left between them. The CDR3 region has the DNA TGTGCCAGTTCAGAGCCTCAAGTACATTATGGCTACACCTTC. Its translation: CASSEPQVHYGYTF.

The V and J genes are TRBV12-3 or TRBV12-4 and TRBJ1-6, with D possibly TRBD1 on 6 matching bases. V lost 10 bases, J lost 5 bases, and 12 bases lay in between. The CDR3 contains 13 residues. DNA for the CDR3: TGTGCCACCCGGGACACTGATAATTCACCCCTCCACTTT. It specifies CATRDTDNSPLHF.

This sequence joins TRBV4-1 and TRBJ1-2; no clear D. Between the trimmed V and J ends, which lost 0 bases and 3 bases, there was a span of 11 bases. Germline values: CDR1 MGHRA, CDR2 YSYEKL. The CDR3 sequence is 15 residues long. CDR3 protein: CASSQDLLYHYGYTF. The CDR3, as DNA: TGCGCCAGCAGCCAAGATCTTTTATATCACTATGGCTACACCTTC.

This chain joins TRBV4-3 and TRBJ1-6; TRBD1 might be the D (5 bases). V lost 4 bases and J lost 9, with 13 bases in between. CDR1 and CDR2 (germline): LGHNA, YSLEER. This CDR3 region has 14 residues. The CDR3 region has the DNA TGCGCCAGCAGCCCAGGGTGGACGGGTTCACCCCTCCACTTT. Translating it yields CASSPGWTGSPLHF.

This clone was observed a few times. V and J are TRBV6-5 and TRBJ2-2, with 7 bases fitting TRBD1. This CDR3 contains 15 residues. J was trimmed by 1 base and V by 5 bases; bases with no gene match: 4. In germline, CDR1 is MNHEY, CDR2 SVGAGI. As DNA, the CDR3 is TGTGCCAGCAGTAGGACAGGAAGGAACACCGGGGAGCTGTTTTTT. Protein sequence: CASSRTGRNTGELFF.

The gene calls are TRBV2 and TRBJ1-6; D is undetermined. The V end lost 8 bases, the J end lost 7 bases, and 12 bases lay between the germline ends. Germline V gives CDR1 SNHLY, CDR2 FYNNEI. This CDR3 is built from 13 residues. The CDR3 region has the DNA TGTGCCAGCGAGATGGGATTGAATTCACCCCTCCACTTT. It encodes CASEMGLNSPLHF. The full variable domain, its missing parts supplied by reference TRBV2 and TRBJ1-6, is EPEVTQTPSHQVTQMGQEVILRCVPISNHLYFYWYRQILGQKVEFLVSFYNNEISEKSEIFDDQFSVERPDGSNFTLKIRSTKLEDSAMYFCASEMGLNSPLHFGNGTRLTVT.

The chain joins TRBV24-1 to TRBJ2-2, with 13 bases lining up with TRBD2. This CDR3 is 23 amino acids long. Germline loops: CDR1 KGHDR, CDR2 SFDVKD. Germline trimming cut 7 bases from V and 4 bases from J; bases unmatched to any gene: 26. CDR3 in amino acids: CATSLRDRQPGLAGLLSTGELFF. The CDR3 DNA sequence: TGTGCCACCAGCCTTAGGGACAGGCAACCGGGACTAGCGGGACTCTTGAGCACCGGGGAGCTGTTTTTT.

The V call is TRBV20-1, the J call TRBJ2-7; the match to TRBD2 covers 7 bases. Germline V CDR1 and CDR2: DFQATT, SNEGSKA (reference sequence). The J segment lost 2 bases and the V segment lost 3 bases, leaving 7 bases of the junction unmatched. The CDR3 runs to 14 residues. The CDR3 region is CSASDLAGPYEQYF. CDR3 nucleotides: TGCAGTGCTAGTGACTTAGCGGGCCCCTACGAGCAGTACTTC.

The chain is built from TRBV5-1 and TRBJ1-6, with D possibly TRBD1 on 5 matching bases. V lost 1 base to trimming and J lost 1 base, with 15 bases between them. The germline gives CDR1 SGHRS, CDR2 YFSETQ. The CDR3 has 18 amino acids. CDR3 sequence reads: CASSLSSGYQSYNSPLHF. In DNA form, the CDR3 reads TGCGCCAGCAGCTTGTCCTCAGGGTATCAGTCCTATAATTCACCCCTCCACTTT.

V usage is TRBV21-1 and J usage is TRBJ2-7. TRBV21-1 is classified as a pseudogene. The CDR3 covers 16 residues. CDR3 sequence: CASSKAEGKETYEQYF. CDR3 coding DNA: TGTGCCAGCAGCAAAGCCGAGGGGAAGGAGACCTACGAGCAGTACTTC.

This chain connects TRBV4-2 to TRBJ2-2; 14 positions match TRBD2. The CDR3 loop spans 21 amino acids. CDR1 LGHNA and CDR2 YNFKEQ come from the germline V gene. V trimming: 1 base; J trimming: 4 bases; junction bases outside the gene matches: 14. For the CDR3, the DNA is TGTGCCAGCAGCCAAGTTCCACCGGGACTAGCGGGAGTACGGGGCACCGGGGAGCTGTTTTTT. Translated, it gives CASSQVPPGLAGVRGTGELFF.

The rearrangement joins TRBV6-5 to TRBJ1-1; D gene ambiguous. Looked up from germline, CDR1 is MNHEY and CDR2 is SVGAGI. Trimming took off 8 bases at V and 5 bases at J, with 9 bases between the two ends. The CDR3 length is 11 residues. CDR3 DNA: TGTGCCAGCCTCCGAGGGACTGAAGCTTTCTTT. This gives the protein CASLRGTEAFF.

This chain uses TRBV7-9 with TRBJ1-1, with 7 positions matching TRBD1. J lost 4 bases, V lost 6 bases, and 14 bases had no gene match. CDR1 and CDR2 from the germline V gene are SEHNR and FQNEAQ (reference sequence). This CDR3 has 16 residues. CDR3 sequence: CASRQWAEGGGTEAFF. Written as DNA, the CDR3 is TGTGCCAGCAGACAATGGGCCGAAGGGGGCGGCACTGAAGCTTTCTTT.

This chain joins TRBV10-1 and TRBJ2-2; a possible D gene is TRBD1 (5 bases). The length of the CDR3 is 14 residues. Trimming removed 7 bases at V and 1 base at J, with 10 bases between. Germline V CDR1 and CDR2: WNHNN, SYGVQD (reference sequence). CDR3 nucleotide sequence: TGCGCCAGCACTACTGGACAGAACACCGGGGAGCTGTTTTTT. This encodes CASTTGQNTGELFF.

The J gene is TRBJ2-7, the V gene TRBV30; D uncertain. Germline assignment: CDR1 GTSNPN and CDR2 SVGIG (reference sequence). The CDR3 is made up of 12 amino acids. V was trimmed by 2 bases and J by 3 bases, leaving 8 bases between them. Written as DNA, the CDR3 is TGTGCCTGGAGTCCCAATAACTACGAGCAGTACTTC. Residues: CAWSPNNYEQYF.

This clone was seen just once. Other DNA sequences within the sample encode an identical CDR3. This chain connects TRBV27 to TRBJ1-1; D possibly corresponds to TRBD1 (6 bases). The germline CDR1 and CDR2 sequences are MNHEY and SMNVEV (reference sequence). V lost 3 bases, J lost 1 base, and 6 bases lay in between. The CDR3 runs to 13 residues. As DNA, the CDR3 is TGTGCCAGCAGTTTGACAGGGAACACTGAAGCTTTCTTT. Encoded protein: CASSLTGNTEAFF.

J is TRBJ1-2 and V is TRBV3-1 (or the pseudogene TRBV3-2); D not resolved. The CDR3 is made up of 14 amino acids. Trimming removed 0 bases from V and 7 bases from J, with 12 bases in between. Germline CDR1 is LGHDT and CDR2 is YNNKEL (reference sequence). This chain's CDR3 is CASSQDLTVGGYTF. The CDR3, as DNA: TGTGCCAGCAGCCAAGATCTGACGGTTGGTGGCTACACCTTC.

The V and J genes are TRBV7-9 and TRBJ1-1; D is uncertain. V was shortened by 0 bases and J by 0 bases, with 5 bases between the two germline ends. Germline lookup yields CDR1 SEHNR and CDR2 FQNEAQ (reference sequence). The length of the CDR3 is 14 residues. Here the CDR3 reads CASSLALVNTEAFF. CDR3 bases: TGTGCCAGCAGCTTAGCTCTAGTGAACACTGAAGCTTTCTTT.

Written as DNA, the CDR3 is TGTGCCAGCAGCTCCCAAGGGGGGCAGACTGAAGCTTTCTTT. Translation gives CASSSQGGQTEAFF. The V call is TRBV7-3, the J call TRBJ1-1, with D perhaps matching TRBD1 (6 bases). Between the trimmed V and J ends, which lost 4 bases and 5 bases, there was a span of 14 bases. Germline V gene lookup returns CDR1 SGHTA and CDR2 FQGTGA. The CDR3 sequence is 14 residues long. Drawing the rest from reference TRBV7-3 and TRBJ1-1, the complete variable domain is GAGVSQTPSNKVTEKGKYVELRCDPISGHTALYWYRQSLGQGPEFLIYFQGTGAADDSGLPNDRFFAVRPEGSVSTLKIQRTERGDSAVYLCASSSQGGQTEAFFGQGTRLTVV.

The gene calls are TRBV28 and TRBJ1-2; unclear D gene. CDR3 length: 13 residues. Germline lookup yields CDR1 MDHEN and CDR2 SYDVKM. V lost 6 bases, J lost 6 bases, and 14 bases lay in between. The CDR3 DNA reads as TGTGCCAGCAGCCAAGACCTAATGCATGGCTACACCTTC. Its translation: CASSQDLMHGYTF.

The chain employs TRBV18 and TRBJ2-7, with D maybe TRBD1 (5 bases). Trimming took off 3 bases at V and 3 bases at J, with 12 bases between the two ends. Per the germline V gene, CDR1 is KGHSH and CDR2 is LQKENI. This CDR3 is built from 14 residues. The CDR3 protein is CASSPPTGYYEQYF. As DNA, the CDR3 is TGTGCCAGCTCACCTCCTACAGGTTACTACGAGCAGTACTTC.